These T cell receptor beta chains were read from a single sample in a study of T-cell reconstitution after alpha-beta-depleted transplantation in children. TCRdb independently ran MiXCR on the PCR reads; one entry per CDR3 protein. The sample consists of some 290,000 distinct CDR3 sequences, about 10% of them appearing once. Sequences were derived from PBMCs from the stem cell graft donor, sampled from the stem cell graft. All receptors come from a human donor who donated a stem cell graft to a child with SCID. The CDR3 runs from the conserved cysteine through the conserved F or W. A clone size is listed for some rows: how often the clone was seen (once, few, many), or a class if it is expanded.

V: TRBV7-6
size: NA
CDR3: CASMGFKETQYF

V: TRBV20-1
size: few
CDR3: CSASGGNYGYTF

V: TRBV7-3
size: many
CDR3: CASSLGGSEQFF

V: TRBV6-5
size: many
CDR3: CASSYREGYGYTF

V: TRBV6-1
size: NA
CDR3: CASNTDRGYEQYF

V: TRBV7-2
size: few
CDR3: CASSLVQGLSGNTIYF

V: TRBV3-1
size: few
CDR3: CASSQRAGTYEQYF

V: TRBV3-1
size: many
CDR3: CASSQAYEQYF

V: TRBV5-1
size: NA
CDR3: CASSSDPGGRRYNEQFF

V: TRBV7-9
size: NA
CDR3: CASSLWVGGILETQYF

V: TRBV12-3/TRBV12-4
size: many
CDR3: CASSLLAGLGQETQYF

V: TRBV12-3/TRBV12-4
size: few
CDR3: CASRAGGRETQYF

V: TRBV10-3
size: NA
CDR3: CAINSQAGIQETQYF

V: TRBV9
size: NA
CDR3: CASSVGQGWTPLHF

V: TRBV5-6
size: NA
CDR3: CASGDRANTEAFF

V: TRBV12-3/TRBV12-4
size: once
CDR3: CASSRSGTRAEKLFF

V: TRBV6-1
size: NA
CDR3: CARRTGDNSPLHF

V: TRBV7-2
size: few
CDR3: CASSLALAGGTTDTQYF

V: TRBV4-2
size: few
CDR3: CASSQEAGATGANVLTF

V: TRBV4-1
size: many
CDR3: CASSQVVGSYEQYF

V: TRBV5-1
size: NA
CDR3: CASSLESSGRGNEQFF

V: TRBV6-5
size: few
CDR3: CASSYATSGGRFSYEQYF